This T cell receptor (beta chain) was documented in a study of T cells expressing NK-cell markers. Study at large: Each TCR beta repertoire originated in sorted T cells that were CD3+CD56+NKG2C+, CD3+CD56+NKG2C- or CD3+CD56-NKG2C+. The study's findings and limits: Also leading the CD3+CD56-NKG2C+ fraction in a few donors were these clonotypes. NKG2C+ dominant clonotype frequencies in six donors were 1.0-7.0% of CD8+ T cells.

It was by 5'RACE template switching with UMIs that TCR beta cDNA was made. TCRdb re-analyzed the 5' RACE reads; it lists each CDR3 protein once, without DNA. In all, the sample yields fewer than 550,000 distinct CDR3 sequences. Of note for this clonotype: Its antigen is currently unknown.

CDR3 length: 14 residues. Sequencing was carried out using blood T cells: a sorted CD56 or NKG2C T cell subset, CD4+ or CD8+ T cells, or bulk PBMC T cells (not recorded which). The chain combines TRBV12-3 or TRBV12-4 with TRBJ1-5; the TRBD1 assignment by TCRdb is unverifiable without DNA. The clonotype comes from a woman aged 50 to 60 in good health. The CDR3 spells CASSRGSWGQPQHF.